Sequencing of this T cell receptor (beta chain) was carried out in a study of cytomegalovirus exposure and HLA in healthy donors. V was pared by 6 bases and J by 5 bases, with 11 bases of the junction left unmatched. The CDR3 spans 15 residues. The germline V gene encodes CDR1 SNHLY and CDR2 FYNNEI. Profiled with immunoSEQ multiplex PCR; TCRdb holds only in-frame clones, not every one. The sample consists of roughly 140,000 clones, 70% to 90% of them appearing once. V gene TRBV2 combines with J gene TRBJ2-5; 8 bases line up with TRBD1. The TCR originated in a woman younger than 35 in good health and CMV-seropositive. The sequenced sample was PBMCs. In nucleotides, the CDR3 is TGTGCCAGCAGAACTGAGGACAGGGTGCGTGAGACCCAGTACTTC. This gives the protein CASRTEDRVRETQYF.